This TCR beta chain was sequenced in a study of radiotherapy plus CTLA-4 blockade in lung cancer. Clones were read by immunoSEQ multiplex PCR, and TCRdb kept only the in-frame ones, dropping some. The sample includes about 120,000 clones, about 90% of them seen just once. This material consisted of peripheral blood, taken from a patient treated with radiotherapy plus ipilimumab. The receptor was derived from a human donor with non-small cell lung cancer that progressed on radiotherapy plus ipilimumab.

DNA of the CDR3: TGTGCCAGCAGCTTATACCAGGCCATCTACGAGCAGTACTTC. This encodes CASSLYQAIYEQYF. This chain connects TRBV11-2 to TRBJ2-7; D gene ambiguous. The CDR3 contains 14 residues. The germline V gene encodes CDR1 SGHAT and CDR2 FQNNGV. Trimming stripped 2 bases from V and 3 bases from J, with 11 bases between.